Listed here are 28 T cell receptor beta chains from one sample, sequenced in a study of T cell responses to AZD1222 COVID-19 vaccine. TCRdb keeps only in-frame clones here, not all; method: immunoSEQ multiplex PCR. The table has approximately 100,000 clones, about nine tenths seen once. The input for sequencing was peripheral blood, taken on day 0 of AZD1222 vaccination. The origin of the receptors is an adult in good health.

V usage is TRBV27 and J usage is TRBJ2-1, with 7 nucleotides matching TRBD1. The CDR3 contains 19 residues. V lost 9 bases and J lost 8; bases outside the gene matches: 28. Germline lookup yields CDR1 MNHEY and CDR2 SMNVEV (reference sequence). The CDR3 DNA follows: TGTGCCAGATCCTGCCCCAGTGGGACAGACGCTATACAAATAGATGAGCAGTTCTTC. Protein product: CARSCPSGTDAIQIDEQFF.

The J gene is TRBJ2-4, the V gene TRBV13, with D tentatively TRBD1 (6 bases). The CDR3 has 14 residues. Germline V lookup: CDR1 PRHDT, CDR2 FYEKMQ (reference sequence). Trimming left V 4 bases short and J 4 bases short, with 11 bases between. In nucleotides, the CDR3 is TGTGCCAGCAGCTCCCTTAGGGGGAAAAACATTCAGTACTTC. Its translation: CASSSLRGKNIQYF.

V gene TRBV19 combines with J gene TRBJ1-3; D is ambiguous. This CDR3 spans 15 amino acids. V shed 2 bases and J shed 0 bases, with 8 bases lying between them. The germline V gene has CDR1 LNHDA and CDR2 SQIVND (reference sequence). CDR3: CASSITSGSGNTIYF. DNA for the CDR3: TGTGCCAGTAGTATAACCAGCGGCTCTGGAAACACCATATATTTT.

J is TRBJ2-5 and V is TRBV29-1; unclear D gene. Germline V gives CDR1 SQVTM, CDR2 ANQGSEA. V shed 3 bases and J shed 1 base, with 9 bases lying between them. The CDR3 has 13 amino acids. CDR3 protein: CSVEVLGQETQYF. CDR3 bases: TGCAGCGTTGAGGTATTGGGCCAAGAGACCCAGTACTTC.

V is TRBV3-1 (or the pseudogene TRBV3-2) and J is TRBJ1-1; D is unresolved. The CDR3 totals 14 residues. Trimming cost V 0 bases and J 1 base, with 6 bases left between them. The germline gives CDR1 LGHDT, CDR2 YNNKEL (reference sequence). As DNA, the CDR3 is TGTGCCAGCAGCCAAGAACAGCCGAACACTGAAGCTTTCTTT. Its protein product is CASSQEQPNTEAFF.

The CDR3 loop reads CASSDDRGREKLFF. CDR3 DNA: TGTGCCAGCAGCGACGACAGGGGACGAGAAAAACTGTTTTTT. The chain combines TRBV7-9 with TRBJ1-4; TRBD1 agrees at 8 bases. J gave up 8 bases and V 5 bases, and 7 bases lay outside the gene matches. Germline V gene sequence: CDR1 SEHNR, CDR2 FQNEAQ (reference sequence). The CDR3 loop spans 14 amino acids.

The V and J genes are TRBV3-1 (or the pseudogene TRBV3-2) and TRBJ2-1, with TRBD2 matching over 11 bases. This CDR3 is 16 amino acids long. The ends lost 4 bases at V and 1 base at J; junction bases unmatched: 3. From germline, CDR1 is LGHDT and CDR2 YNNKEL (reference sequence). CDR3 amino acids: CASSPLAGGSYNEQFF. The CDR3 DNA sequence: TGTGCCAGCAGCCCCCTAGCGGGAGGATCCTACAATGAGCAGTTCTTC.

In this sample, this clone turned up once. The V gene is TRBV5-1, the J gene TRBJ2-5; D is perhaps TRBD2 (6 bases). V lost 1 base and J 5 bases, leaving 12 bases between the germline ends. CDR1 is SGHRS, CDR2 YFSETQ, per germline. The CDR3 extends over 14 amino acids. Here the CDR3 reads CASSLLGAGETQYF. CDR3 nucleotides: TGCGCCAGCAGCTTGCTAGGGGCGGGGGAGACCCAGTACTTC.

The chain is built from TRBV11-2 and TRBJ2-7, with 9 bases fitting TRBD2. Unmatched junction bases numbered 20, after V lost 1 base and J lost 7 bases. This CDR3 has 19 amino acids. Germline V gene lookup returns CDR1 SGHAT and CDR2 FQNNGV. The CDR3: CASSLVIPRGRAFAGEQYF. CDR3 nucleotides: TGTGCCAGCAGCTTAGTGATACCTCGCGGGAGGGCCTTCGCAGGAGAGCAGTACTTC.

The CDR3 DNA follows: TGTGCCAGCAGTGAGGGCCCCCGGGACACGAACACCGGGGAGCTGTTTTTT. It is translated as CASSEGPRDTNTGELFF. The chain uses TRBV25-1 and TRBJ2-2, with a weak D call TRBD1 (6 bases). This CDR3 contains 17 residues. CDR1 is MGHDK and CDR2 is SYGVNS in the germline V gene. Trimming removed 3 bases at V and 0 bases at J, with 14 bases between.

CDR3 sequence reads: CASSFGGGRLAKNIQYF. The CDR3 DNA reads as TGTGCCAGCAGTTTTGGGGGCGGGAGGCTAGCCAAAAACATTCAGTACTTC. The V call is TRBV28, the J call TRBJ2-4, with 8 nucleotides matching TRBD2. Germline V gene data show CDR1 as MDHEN and CDR2 as SYDVKM. This CDR3 is built from 17 residues. V lost 3 bases, J lost 0 bases, and 7 bases stayed unmatched.

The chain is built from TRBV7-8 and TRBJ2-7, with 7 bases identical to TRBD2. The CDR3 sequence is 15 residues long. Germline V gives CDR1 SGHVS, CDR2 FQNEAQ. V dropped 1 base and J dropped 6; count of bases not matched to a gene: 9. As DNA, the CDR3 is TGTGCCAGCAGCTTAGAACGCGGGAGTAGTGCCGAGCAGTACTTC. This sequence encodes CASSLERGSSAEQYF.

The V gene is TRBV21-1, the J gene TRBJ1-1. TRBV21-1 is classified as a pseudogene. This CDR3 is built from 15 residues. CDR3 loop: CASSYLSRGNTEAFF. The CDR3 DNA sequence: TGTGCCAGCAGCTATTTAAGCCGCGGGAACACTGAAGCTTTCTTT.

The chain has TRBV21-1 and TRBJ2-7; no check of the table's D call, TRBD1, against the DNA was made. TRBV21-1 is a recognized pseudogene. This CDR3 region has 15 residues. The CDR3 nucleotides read TGTGCCAGCAGCAAAGAGAAAAGGGGCGAATACGAGCAGTACTTC. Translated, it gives CASSKEKRGEYEQYF.

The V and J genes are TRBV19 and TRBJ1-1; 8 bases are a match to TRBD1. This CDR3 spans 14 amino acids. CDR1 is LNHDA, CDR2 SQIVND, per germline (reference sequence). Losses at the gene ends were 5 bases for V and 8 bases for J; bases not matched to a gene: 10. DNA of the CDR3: TGTGCCAGTAGTTTGACAGGGGCCTTGGGCGAAGCTTTCTTT. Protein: CASSLTGALGEAFF.

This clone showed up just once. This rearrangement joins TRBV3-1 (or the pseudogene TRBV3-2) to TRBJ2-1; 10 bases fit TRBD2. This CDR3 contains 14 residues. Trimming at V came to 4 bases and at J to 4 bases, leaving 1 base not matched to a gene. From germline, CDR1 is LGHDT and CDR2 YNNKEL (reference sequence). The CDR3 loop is CASSPLAGYNEQFF. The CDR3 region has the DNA TGTGCCAGCAGCCCACTAGCGGGGTACAATGAGCAGTTCTTC.

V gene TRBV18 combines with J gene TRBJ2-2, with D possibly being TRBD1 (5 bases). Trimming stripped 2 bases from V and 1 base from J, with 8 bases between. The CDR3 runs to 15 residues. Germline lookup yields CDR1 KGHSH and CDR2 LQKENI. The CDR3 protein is CASSPMQGNTGELFF. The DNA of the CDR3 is TGTGCCAGCTCACCAATGCAGGGGAACACCGGGGAGCTGTTTTTT. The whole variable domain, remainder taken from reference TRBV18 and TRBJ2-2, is NAGVMQNPRHLVRRRGQEARLRCSPMKGHSHVYWYRQLPEEGLKFMVYLQKENIIDESGMPKERFSAEFPKEGPSILRIQQVVRGDSAAYFCASSPMQGNTGELFFGEGSRLTVL.

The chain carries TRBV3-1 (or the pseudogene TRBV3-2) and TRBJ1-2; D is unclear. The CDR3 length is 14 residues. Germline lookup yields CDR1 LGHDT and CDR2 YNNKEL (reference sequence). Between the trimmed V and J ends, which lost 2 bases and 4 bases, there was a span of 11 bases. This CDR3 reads CASSQRAPAYGYTF. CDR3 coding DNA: TGTGCCAGCAGCCAAAGGGCACCAGCCTATGGCTACACCTTC.

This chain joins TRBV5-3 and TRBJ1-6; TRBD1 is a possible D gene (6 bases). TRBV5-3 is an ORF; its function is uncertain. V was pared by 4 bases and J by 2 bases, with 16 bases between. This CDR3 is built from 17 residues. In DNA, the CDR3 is TGTGCCAGAAGCACCGCACAGGGTGGGACCTATAATTCACCCCTCCACTTT. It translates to CARSTAQGGTYNSPLHF.

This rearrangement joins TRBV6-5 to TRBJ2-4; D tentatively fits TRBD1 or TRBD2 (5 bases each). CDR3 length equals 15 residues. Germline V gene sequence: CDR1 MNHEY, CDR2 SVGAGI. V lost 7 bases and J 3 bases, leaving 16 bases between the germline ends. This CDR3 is CASTVRGWDKNIQYF. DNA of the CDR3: TGTGCCAGCACCGTTCGGGGCTGGGACAAAAACATTCAGTACTTC.

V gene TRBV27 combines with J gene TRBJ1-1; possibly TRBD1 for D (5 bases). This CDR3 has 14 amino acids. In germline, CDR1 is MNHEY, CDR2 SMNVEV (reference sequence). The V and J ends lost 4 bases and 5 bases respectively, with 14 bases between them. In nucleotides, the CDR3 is TGTGCCAGCAGTTATCAGCTATCAGGGACTGAAGCTTTCTTT. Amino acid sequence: CASSYQLSGTEAFF.

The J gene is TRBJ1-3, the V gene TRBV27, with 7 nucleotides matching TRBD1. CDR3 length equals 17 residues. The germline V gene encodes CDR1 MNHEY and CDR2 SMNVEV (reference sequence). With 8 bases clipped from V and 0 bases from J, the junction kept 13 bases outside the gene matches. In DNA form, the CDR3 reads TGTGCCAGCTCCCGGGACAGCCTCTTTACCTCTGGAAACACCATATATTTT. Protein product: CASSRDSLFTSGNTIYF.

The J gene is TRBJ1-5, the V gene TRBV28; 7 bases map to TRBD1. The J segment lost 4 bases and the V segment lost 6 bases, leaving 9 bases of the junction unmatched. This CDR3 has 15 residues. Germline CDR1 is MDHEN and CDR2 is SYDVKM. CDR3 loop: CASSLPGQLNQPQHF. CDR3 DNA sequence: TGTGCCAGCAGCCTACCGGGACAGCTGAATCAGCCCCAGCATTTT. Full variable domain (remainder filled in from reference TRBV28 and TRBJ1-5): DVKVTQSSRYLVKRTGEKVFLECVQDMDHENMFWYRQDPGLGLRLIYFSYDVKMKEKGDIPEGYSVSREKKERFSLILESASTNQTSMYLCASSLPGQLNQPQHFGDGTRLSIL.

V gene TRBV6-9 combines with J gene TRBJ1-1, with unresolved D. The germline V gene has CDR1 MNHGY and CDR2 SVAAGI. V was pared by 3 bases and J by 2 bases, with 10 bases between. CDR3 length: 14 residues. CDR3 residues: CASSYAGVNTEAFF. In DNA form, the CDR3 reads TGTGCCAGCAGTTACGCAGGAGTCAACACTGAAGCTTTCTTT.

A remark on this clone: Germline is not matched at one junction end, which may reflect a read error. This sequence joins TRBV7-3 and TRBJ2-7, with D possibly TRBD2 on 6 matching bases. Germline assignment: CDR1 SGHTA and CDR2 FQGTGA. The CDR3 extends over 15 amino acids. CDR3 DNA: TGTGCCAGCAGCATAACCGGGAGCGGACCGTACGAGCAGTACTTC. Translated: CASSITGSGPYEQYF.

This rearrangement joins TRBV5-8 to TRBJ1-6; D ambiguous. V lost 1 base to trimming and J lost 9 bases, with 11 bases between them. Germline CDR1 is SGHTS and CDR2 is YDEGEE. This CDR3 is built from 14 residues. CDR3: CASSLHGSPSPLHF. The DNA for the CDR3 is TGTGCCAGCAGCTTGCACGGGTCGCCTTCACCCCTCCACTTT. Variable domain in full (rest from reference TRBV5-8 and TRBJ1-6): EAGVTQSPTHLIKTRGQQATLRCSPISGHTSVYWYQQALGLGLQFLLWYDEGEERNRGNFPPRFSGRQFPNYSSELNVNALELEDSALYLCASSLHGSPSPLHFGNGTRLTVT.

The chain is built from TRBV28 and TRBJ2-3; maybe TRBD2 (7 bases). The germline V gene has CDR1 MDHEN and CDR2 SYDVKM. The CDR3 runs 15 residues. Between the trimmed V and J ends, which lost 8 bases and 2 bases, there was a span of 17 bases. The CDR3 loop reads CASLRYGGATDTQYF. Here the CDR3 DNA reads TGTGCCAGCTTACGTTATGGGGGGGCCACAGATACGCAGTATTTT.

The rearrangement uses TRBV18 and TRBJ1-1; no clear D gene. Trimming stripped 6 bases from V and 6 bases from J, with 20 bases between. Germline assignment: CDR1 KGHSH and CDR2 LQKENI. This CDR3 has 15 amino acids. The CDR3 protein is CASSPTHGSGAEAFF. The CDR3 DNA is TGTGCCAGCTCTCCTACGCATGGGTCTGGGGCTGAAGCTTTCTTT.